Listed here is a single TCR beta chain. Its antigen is as yet unknown. V lost 0 bases and J 0 bases, leaving 24 bases between the germline ends. In germline, CDR1 is LGHNA, CDR2 YSLEER. The CDR3 runs 20 residues. Use of 60 Vbeta and 13 Jbeta primers characterized the PCR. The repertoire was sequenced with immunoSEQ multiplex PCR; TCRdb's copy has only in-frame clones and lacks some. The data hold 150,000 to 200,000 clones, with just over 75% observed a single time. This sample is part of a study of cytomegalovirus exposure and HLA in healthy donors. Whole-study results and caveats: Later work showed greater clonal expansion in HLA-associated TCR beta chains than in equally common others. Most TCR sequences proved rare, with some public TCRs found in many donors. Researchers reported in a later analysis that common viral pathogens appeared linked to several top clusters. A link between a missense DCLRE1C variant and TCR beta V- and J-gene trimming emerged from a later analysis.

The chain employs TRBV4-3 and TRBJ2-7; possibly TRBD2 for D (5 bases). The receptor comes from a man in his late teens or twenties in good health and CMV-seronegative. The sequencing sample was made of PBMCs. CDR3 sequence reads: CASSQDLRQLRTLSSYEQYF. As DNA, the CDR3 is TGCGCCAGCAGCCAAGATCTTAGGCAGCTAAGGACTTTAAGCTCCTACGAGCAGTACTTC.